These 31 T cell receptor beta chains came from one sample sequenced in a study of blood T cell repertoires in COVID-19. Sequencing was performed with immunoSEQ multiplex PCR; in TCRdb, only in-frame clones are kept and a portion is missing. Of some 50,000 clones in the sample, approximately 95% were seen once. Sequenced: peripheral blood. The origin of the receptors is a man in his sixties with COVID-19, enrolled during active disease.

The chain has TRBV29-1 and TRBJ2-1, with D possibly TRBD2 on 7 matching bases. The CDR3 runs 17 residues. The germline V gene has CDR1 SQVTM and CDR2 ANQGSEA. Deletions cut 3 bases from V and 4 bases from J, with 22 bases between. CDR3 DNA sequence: TGCAGCGTTGAGAACCCGGGGGGCCCTGGATTTTACAATGAGCAGTTCTTC. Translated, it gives CSVENPGGPGFYNEQFF.

In nucleotides, the CDR3 is TGTGCCAGCAGCTTAAGGATGACAGGGGGATTCGAAGCTTTCTTT. Amino acids: CASSLRMTGGFEAFF. The chain couples TRBV5-6 to TRBJ1-1; 9 bases are shared with TRBD1. V shed 2 bases and J 8 bases; nucleotides not matched to a gene: 10. The CDR3 has 15 residues. Germline lookup yields CDR1 SGHDT and CDR2 YYEEEE.

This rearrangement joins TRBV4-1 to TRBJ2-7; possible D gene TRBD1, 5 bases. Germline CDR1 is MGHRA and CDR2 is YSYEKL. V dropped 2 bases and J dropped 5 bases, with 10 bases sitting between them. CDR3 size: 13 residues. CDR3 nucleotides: TGCGCCAGCAGCCAACAGGGAACCCACGAGCAGTACTTC. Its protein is CASSQQGTHEQYF.

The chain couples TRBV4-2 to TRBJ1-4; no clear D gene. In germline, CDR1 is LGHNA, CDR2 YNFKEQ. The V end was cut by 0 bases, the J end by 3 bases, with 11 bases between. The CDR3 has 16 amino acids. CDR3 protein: CASSQEGRMANEKLFF. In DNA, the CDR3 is TGTGCCAGCAGCCAAGAGGGGAGGATGGCTAATGAAAAACTGTTTTTT.

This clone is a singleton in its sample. CDR3 region: CASSPASGRNYNEQFF. The CDR3 DNA is TGTGCCAGCTCGCCGGCTAGCGGGAGGAACTACAATGAGCAGTTCTTC. The chain links TRBV18 to TRBJ2-1, with TRBD2 identical over 11 bases. Germline V CDR1 and CDR2: KGHSH, LQKENI. CDR3 length: 16 residues. V was pared by 6 bases and J by 3 bases, with 7 bases of the junction left unmatched.

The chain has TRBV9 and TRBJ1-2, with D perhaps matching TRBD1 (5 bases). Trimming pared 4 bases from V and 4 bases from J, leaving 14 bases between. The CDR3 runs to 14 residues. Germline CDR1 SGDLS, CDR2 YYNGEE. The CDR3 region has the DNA TGTGCCAGCAGCCCGACGGGGGATAGCTATGGCTACACCTTC. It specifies CASSPTGDSYGYTF.

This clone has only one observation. CDR3 residues: CASSPTSPLNTGELFF. For the CDR3, the DNA is TGTGCCAGCTCACCCACTAGCCCCCTGAACACCGGGGAGCTGTTTTTT. The chain is built from TRBV18 and TRBJ2-2, with a tentative D call TRBD2 (6 bases). Trimming left V 3 bases short and J 1 base short, with 12 bases between. The CDR3 loop spans 16 amino acids. Germline values: CDR1 KGHSH, CDR2 LQKENI.

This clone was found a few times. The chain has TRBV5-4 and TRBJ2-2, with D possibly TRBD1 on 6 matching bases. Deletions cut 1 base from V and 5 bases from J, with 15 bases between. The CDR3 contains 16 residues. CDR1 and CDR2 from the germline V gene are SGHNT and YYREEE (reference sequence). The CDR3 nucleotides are TGTGCCAGCAGCTTGTATTACAGGGAACCTACCGGGGAGCTGTTTTTT. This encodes CASSLYYREPTGELFF.

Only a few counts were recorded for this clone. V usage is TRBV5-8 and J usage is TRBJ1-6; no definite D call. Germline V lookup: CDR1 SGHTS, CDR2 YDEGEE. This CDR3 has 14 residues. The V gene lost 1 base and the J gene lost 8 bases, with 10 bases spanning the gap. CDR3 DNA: TGTGCCAGCAGCTTGCGTCAGCGAGATTCACCCCTCCACTTT. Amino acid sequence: CASSLRQRDSPLHF.

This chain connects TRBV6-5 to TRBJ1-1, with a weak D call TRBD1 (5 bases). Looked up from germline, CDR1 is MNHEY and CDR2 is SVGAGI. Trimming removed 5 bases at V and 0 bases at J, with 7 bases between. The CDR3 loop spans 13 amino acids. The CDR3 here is CASSRGLNTEAFF. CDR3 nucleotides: TGTGCCAGCAGTCGGGGGTTGAACACTGAAGCTTTCTTT.

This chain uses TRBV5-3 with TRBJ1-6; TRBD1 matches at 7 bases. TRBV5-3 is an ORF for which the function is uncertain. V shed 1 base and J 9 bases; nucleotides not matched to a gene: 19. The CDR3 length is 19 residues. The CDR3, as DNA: TGTGCCAGAAGCTTGTTCCACTACAGGGGCAAAGGAGAAGGTTCACCCCTCCACTTT. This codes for CARSLFHYRGKGEGSPLHF.

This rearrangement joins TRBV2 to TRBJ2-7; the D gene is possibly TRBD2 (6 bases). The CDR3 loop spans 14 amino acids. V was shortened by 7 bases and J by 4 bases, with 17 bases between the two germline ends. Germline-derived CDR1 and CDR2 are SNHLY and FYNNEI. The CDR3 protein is CASMLRGSQYEQYF. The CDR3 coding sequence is TGTGCCAGCATGCTACGGGGGTCACAGTACGAGCAGTACTTC.

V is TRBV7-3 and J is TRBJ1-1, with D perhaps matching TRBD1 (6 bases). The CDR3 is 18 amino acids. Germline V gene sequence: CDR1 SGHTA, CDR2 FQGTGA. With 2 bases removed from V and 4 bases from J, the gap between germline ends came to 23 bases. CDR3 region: CASSLGPQGGGDGTEAFF. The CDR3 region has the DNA TGTGCCAGCAGCTTAGGCCCTCAGGGTGGGGGCGACGGCACTGAAGCTTTCTTT.

DNA of the CDR3: TGTGCCAGCAGTGGGCTTGGGAGGGCGCGCGAGCAGTACTTC. It translates to CASSGLGRAREQYF. The gene calls are TRBV28 and TRBJ2-7, with 7 bases identical to TRBD2. The CDR3 length is 14 residues. Germline V gene lookup returns CDR1 MDHEN and CDR2 SYDVKM. The junction had 10 bases not matched to a gene; V was cut back by 5 bases and J by 6 bases.

CDR3: CASSQDRTVFETQYF. The DNA for the CDR3 is TGTGCCAGCAGCCAAGACAGGACAGTATTCGAGACCCAGTACTTC. The J gene is TRBJ2-5, the V gene TRBV3-1 (or the pseudogene TRBV3-2), with D possibly being TRBD1 (6 bases). V was trimmed by 0 bases and J by 5 bases, leaving 13 bases between them. The CDR3 contains 15 residues. Germline CDR1 LGHDT, CDR2 YNNKEL (reference sequence).

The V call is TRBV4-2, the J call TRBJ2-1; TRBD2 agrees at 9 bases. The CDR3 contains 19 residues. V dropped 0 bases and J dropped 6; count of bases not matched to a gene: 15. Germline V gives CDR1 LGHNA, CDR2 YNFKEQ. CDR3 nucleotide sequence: TGTGCCAGCAGCCAAGAGGTTCATGGAGGGCGGGGGGGATTCAATGAGCAGTTCTTC. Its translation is CASSQEVHGGRGGFNEQFF.

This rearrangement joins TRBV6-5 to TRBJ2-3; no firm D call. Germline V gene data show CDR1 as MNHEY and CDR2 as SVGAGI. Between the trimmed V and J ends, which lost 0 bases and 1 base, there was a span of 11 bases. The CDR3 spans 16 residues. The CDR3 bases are TGTGCCAGCAGTTACTCGATGCAGCTAGGCACAGATACGCAGTATTTT. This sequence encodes CASSYSMQLGTDTQYF.

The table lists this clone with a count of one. CDR3 sequence (DNA): TGTGCCAGCAGCTTATCGCCAGGAACCTATGGCTACACCTTC. Translated: CASSLSPGTYGYTF. The V and J genes are TRBV7-9 and TRBJ1-2, with no clear D. The CDR3 covers 14 residues. The V gene's germline CDR1 is SEHNR and CDR2 FQNEAQ (reference sequence). The V gene lost 2 bases and the J gene lost 4 bases, with 11 bases spanning the gap. Drawing the rest from reference TRBV7-9 and TRBJ1-2, the complete variable domain is DTGVSQNPRHKITKRGQNVTFRCDPISEHNRLYWYRQTLGQGPEFLTYFQNEAQLEKSRLLSDRFSAERPKGSFSTLEIQRTEQGDSAMYLCASSLSPGTYGYTFGSGTRLTVV.

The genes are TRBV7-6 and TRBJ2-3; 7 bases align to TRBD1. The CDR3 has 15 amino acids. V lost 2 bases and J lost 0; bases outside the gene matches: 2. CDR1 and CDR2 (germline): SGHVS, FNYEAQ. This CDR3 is CASSLTGVSTDTQYF. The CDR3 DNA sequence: TGTGCCAGCAGCTTAACAGGGGTGAGCACAGATACGCAGTATTTT. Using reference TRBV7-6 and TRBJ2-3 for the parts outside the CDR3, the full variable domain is GAGVSQSPRYKVTKRGQDVALRCDPISGHVSLYWYRQALGQGPEFLTYFNYEAQQDKSGLPNDRFSAERPEGSISTLTIQRTEQRDSAMYRCASSLTGVSTDTQYFGPGTRLTVL.

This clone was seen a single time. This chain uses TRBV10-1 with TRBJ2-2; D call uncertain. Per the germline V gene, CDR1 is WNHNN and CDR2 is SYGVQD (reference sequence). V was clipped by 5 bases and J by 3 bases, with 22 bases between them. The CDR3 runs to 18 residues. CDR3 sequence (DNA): TGCGCCAGCAGTCCCCGGAGAGGTCGGAGCGCAGACACCGGGGAGCTGTTTTTT. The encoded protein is CASSPRRGRSADTGELFF.

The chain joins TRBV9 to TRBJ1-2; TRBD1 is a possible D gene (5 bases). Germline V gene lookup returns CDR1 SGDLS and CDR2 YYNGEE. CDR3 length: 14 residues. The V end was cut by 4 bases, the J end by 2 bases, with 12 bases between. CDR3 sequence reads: CASSIDSANYGYTF. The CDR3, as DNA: TGTGCCAGCAGCATTGACAGCGCCAACTATGGCTACACCTTC. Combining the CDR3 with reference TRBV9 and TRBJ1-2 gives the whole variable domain DSGVTQTPKHLITATGQRVTLRCSPRSGDLSVYWYQQSLDQGLQFLIQYYNGEERAKGNILERFSAQQFPDLHSELNLSSLELGDSALYFCASSIDSANYGYTFGSGTRLTVV.

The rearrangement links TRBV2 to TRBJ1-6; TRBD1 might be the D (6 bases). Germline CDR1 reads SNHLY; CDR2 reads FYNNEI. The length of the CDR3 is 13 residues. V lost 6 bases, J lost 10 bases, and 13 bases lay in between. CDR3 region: CASRRTGNSPLHF. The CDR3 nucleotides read TGTGCCAGCAGACGCACAGGGAACTCACCCCTCCACTTT.

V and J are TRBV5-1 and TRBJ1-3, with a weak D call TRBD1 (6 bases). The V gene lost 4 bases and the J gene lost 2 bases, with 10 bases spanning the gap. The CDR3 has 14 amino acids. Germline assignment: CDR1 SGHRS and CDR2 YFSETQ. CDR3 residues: CASSNDRTGNTIYF. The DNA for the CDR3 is TGCGCCAGCAGCAACGACAGGACTGGAAACACCATATATTTT.

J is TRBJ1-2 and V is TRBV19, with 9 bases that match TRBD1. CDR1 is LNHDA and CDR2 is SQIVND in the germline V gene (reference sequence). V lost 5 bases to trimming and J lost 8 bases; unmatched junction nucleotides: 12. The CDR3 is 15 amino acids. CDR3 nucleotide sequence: TGTGCCAGTAGTTCTACGGGACAGGGTGTACGGGGCTACACCTTC. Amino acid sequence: CASSSTGQGVRGYTF.

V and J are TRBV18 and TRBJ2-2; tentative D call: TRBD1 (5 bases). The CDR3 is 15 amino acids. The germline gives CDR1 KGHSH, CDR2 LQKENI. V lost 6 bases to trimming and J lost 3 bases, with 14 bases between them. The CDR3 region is CASSELWGDTGELFF. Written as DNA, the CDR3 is TGTGCCAGCTCCGAGTTATGGGGCGACACCGGGGAGCTGTTTTTT.

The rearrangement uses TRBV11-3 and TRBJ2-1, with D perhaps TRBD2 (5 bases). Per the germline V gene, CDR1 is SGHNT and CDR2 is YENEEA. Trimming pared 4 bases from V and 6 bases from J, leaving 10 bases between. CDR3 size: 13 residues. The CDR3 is CASSSPGSNEQFF. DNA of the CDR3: TGTGCCAGCAGCTCCCCTGGGAGCAATGAGCAGTTCTTC.

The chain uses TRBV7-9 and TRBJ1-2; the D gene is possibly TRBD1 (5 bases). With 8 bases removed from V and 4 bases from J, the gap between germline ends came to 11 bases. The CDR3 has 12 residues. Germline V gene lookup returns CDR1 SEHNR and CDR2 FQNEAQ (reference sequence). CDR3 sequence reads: CASEGTVYGYTF. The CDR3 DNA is TGTGCCAGCGAGGGGACTGTCTATGGCTACACCTTC.

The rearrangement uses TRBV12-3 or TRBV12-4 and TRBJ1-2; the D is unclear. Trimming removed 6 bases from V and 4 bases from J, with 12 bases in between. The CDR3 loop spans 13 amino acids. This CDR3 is CASRPTGLYGYTF. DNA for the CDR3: TGTGCCAGCAGGCCCACGGGTCTCTATGGCTACACCTTC.

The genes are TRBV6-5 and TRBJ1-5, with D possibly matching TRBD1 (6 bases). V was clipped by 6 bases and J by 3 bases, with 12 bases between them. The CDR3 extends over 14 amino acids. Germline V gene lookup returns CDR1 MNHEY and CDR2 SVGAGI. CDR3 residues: CASSLDSFNQPQHF. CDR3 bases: TGTGCCAGCAGCCTGGACAGTTTCAATCAGCCCCAGCATTTT.

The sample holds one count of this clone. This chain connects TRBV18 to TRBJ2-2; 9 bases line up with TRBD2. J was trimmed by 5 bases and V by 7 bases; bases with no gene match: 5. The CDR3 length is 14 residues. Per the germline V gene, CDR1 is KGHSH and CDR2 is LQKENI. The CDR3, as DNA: TGTGCCAGCTTAGCGGGAGTAAGGACCGGGGAGCTGTTTTTT. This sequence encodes CASLAGVRTGELFF.

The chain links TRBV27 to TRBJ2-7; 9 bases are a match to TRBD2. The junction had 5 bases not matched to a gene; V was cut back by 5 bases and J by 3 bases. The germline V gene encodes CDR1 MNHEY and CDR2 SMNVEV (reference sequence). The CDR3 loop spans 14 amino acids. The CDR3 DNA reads TGTGCCAGCAGTCGGGGACTAGCTGACTACGAGCAGTACTTC. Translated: CASSRGLADYEQYF.